The T cell receptor beta chain under discussion was sequenced for a study of OX40 agonist ivuxolimab in advanced cancers. Regarding the research as a whole: Ivuxolimab, which targeted the costimulatory receptor OX40 (CD134), was an agonistic, fully human IgG2 monoclonal antibody. Among the roughly 52 dose-escalation patients, approximately 20 had hepatocellular carcinoma, 15 or so melanoma, 9 renal cell carcinoma and 9 head and neck cancer. Partial responses occurred in three dose-escalation patients: two with cutaneous melanoma and one with hepatocellular carcinoma. A male proportion of approximately 83% and a mean age of approximately 55 years, ranging from about 20 to 80, were recorded for the dose-escalation cohort. The paper covers the monotherapy dose-escalation part of the phase I ivuxolimab trial, which included N of about 50 patients. Peripheral TCRbeta sequencing was intended to test whether TCR sequence diversity was altered and clonal T-cell expansion was caused by ivuxolimab. Intravenous ivuxolimab was administered to patients every 2 weeks at six dose levels: 0.01, 0.1, 0.3, 1.5, 3 and 10 mg/kg. Prior anti-PD-1, anti-PD-L1 or anti-CTLA-4 therapy was permitted, and 40% of dose-escalation patients had received checkpoint inhibitors.

The CDR3, from cysteine to phenylalanine, totals 14 residues. The entry retains the CDR3 DNA only, 42 bases that are in frame from base 1. The germline V gene yields SGHRS for CDR1 and YFSETQ for CDR2. The junction shows trimming of 4 bases on V and 1 base on J, and the gene matches do not reach 0 bases of it. Genomic DNA was extracted from sorted cells for sequencing of the TCRbeta CDR3 region. The immunoSEQ Assay was used to sequence the TCRbeta CDR3 regions. Sourced from immuneACCESS, this table was stored by TCRdb with only in-frame sequences that have V and J called. A share of the clones is absent; for the studies checked, an unresolved V gene accounts for under half, and the remainder has no known explanation. This sample lists approximately 70,000 clones; 85% to 95% were detected once. Roughly 1% of the sample lies in the top ten. Study-wide conclusions, independent of this receptor: In the 0.1-3.0 mg/kg groups, partial responders had among the lowest normalized peripheral clonal expansion, particularly in CD8+ T cells. After ivuxolimab, CD8+ T cells had more expanded clones than CD4+ T cells on average. Antigen specificity was not determined for the clonally expanded peripheral T cells. At doses of 0.1 to 3.0 mg/kg, clonal expansion of both CD4+ and CD8+ blood T cells was observed from baseline to week 6. Low levels of normalized T-cell clonal expansion were also seen in some nonresponding patients.

Patients with a history of autoimmune disease or receiving systemic immunosuppression were excluded from the trial. Peripheral blood for TCR sequencing was drawn from every dose cohort at baseline, at cycle 4 day 1 and at cycle 7 day 1. The samples were drawn from a first-in-human, open-label, multicenter phase I dose-escalation trial of ivuxolimab. Adults with locally advanced or metastatic melanoma, renal cell, hepatocellular, or head and neck squamous cell carcinoma were enrolled in the trial. Before TCR sequencing, CD4+ T cells and CD8+ T cells from peripheral blood were sorted into separate populations. With respect to this clone: Its antigen target is currently unknown. No per-base quality is available; no much larger clone lies one base away. This same CDR3 is encoded by further DNA sequences in the sample.

The chain is made from TRBV5-1 and TRBJ2-3, and TRBD2 matches 10 of the central bases. Sequences were derived from CD4+ or CD8+ T cells sorted from blood, sampled in a trial of the OX40 agonist ivuxolimab. This clonotype was sampled from an adult with an advanced solid tumor such as melanoma, head and neck, liver or kidney cancer. The CDR3 corresponds to CASSLAGGTDTQYF. In nucleotides, the sequence is TGCGCCAGCAGCCTAGCGGGGGGCACAGATACGCAGTATTTT.